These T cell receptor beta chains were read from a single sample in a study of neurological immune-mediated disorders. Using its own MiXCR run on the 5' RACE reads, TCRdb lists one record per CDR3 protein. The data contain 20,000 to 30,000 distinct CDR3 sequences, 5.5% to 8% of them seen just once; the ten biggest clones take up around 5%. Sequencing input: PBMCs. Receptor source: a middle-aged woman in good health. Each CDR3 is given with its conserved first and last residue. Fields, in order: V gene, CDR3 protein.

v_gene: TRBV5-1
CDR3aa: CASSRPGTGETQYF

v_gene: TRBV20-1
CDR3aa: CSAKIAGVTDTQYF

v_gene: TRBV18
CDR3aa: CASSPERPAGGAELFF

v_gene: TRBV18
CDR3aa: CASSPGPGTPLHF

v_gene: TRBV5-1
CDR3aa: CASSGPRTSGLFNEQFF

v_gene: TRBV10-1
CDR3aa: CASSRGVGELFF

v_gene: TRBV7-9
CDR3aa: CASSFQGGIGEQYF

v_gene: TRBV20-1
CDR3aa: CSARGGAGIIDTQYF

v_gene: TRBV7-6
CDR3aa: CASSSLAGTYNEQFF

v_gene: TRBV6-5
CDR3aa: CASSYGDSPGNTIYF

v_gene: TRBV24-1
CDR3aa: CATSPTGGPNEQYF

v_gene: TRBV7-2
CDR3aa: CASSPRGNQPQHF

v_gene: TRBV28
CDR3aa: CASSLPQTGVGHEQFF

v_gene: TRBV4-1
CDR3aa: CASSRAGGPSGTEAFF

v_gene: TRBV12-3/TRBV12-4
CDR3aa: CASSTGTGDIYF

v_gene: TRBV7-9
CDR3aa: CASSLGGTSMDTGELFF

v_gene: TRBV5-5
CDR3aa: CASSFGNNEQFF

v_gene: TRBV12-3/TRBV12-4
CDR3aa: CASTTRVANEQFF

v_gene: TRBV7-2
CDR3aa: CASSSVMGPDTDTQYF

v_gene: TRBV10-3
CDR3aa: CAISEGPGETQYF

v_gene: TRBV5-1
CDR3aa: CASANSGNPYEQYF

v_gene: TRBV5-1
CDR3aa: CASSYDGLNTEAFF

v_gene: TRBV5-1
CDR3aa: CASSSRTHVDGYTF

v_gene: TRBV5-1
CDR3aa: CASCRRQNTEAFF

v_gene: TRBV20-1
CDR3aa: CSKPNGETQYF

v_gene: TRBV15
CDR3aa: CATSLQAGGSTDTQYF

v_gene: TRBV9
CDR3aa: CASSYRARGETQYF

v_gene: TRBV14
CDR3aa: CASSLQQGNVNEQFF

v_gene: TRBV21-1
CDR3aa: CASSSNDRGGTNTEAFF

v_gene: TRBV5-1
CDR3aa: CASSLEGRVNQPQHF

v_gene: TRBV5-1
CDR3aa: CASSSTGANSPLHF

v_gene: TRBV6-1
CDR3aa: CASSIGQGGTQYF

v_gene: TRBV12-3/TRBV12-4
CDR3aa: CASSWEDNYGYTF

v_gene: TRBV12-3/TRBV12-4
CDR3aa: CASSGGAYNEQFF

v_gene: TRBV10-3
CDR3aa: CAIATDRGAAITYEQYF

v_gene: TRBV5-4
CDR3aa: CASSLGIRGSQPQHF

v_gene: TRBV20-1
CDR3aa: CSAKRLAGTGELFF

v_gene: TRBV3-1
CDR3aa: CASSRALSGPRNTEAFF

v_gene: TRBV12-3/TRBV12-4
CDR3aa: CASSSGLAGVGEQYF

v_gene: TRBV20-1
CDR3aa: CSASLGALPYEQYF

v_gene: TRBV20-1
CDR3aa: CSARDLTGYNEQFF

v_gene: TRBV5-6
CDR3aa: CASSLGLSNQPQHF

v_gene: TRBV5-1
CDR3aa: CASSLSFSGFSYEQYF

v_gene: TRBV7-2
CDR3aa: CASSLDRGTYNEQFF